Following are 9 T cell receptor beta chains from one sample sequenced in a study of CD49a tissue-resident CD8 T cells in human skin. TCRdb's table, derived via immunoSEQ multiplex PCR, lists solely in-frame clones and lacks some. In the table there are roughly 980 clones, 74% of which are singletons. The sequencing sample was made of CD103- CD8+ T cells sorted from skin dermis. These receptors all stem from a human donor in good health. The donor label of this sample is uncertain.

The chain employs TRBV6-1 and TRBJ2-1, with a tentative D call TRBD2 (6 bases). V was clipped by 6 bases and J by 9 bases, with 18 bases between them. The CDR3 contains 14 residues. Per the germline V gene, CDR1 is MNHNS and CDR2 is SASEGT. The CDR3 reads CASSSLGGNSEQFF. CDR3 bases: TGTGCCAGCAGCTCCTTGGGGGGTAACAGTGAGCAGTTCTTC.

This clone is classed as large. The V gene is TRBV10-3, the J gene TRBJ1-2; D unresolved. Germline V gene lookup returns CDR1 ENHRY and CDR2 SYGVKD. V lost 6 bases, J lost 7 bases, and 18 bases lay in between. This CDR3 has 14 amino acids. The CDR3 region is CAIRDTLGSAGYTF. The CDR3, as DNA: TGTGCCATCAGAGACACTTTAGGTAGTGCTGGCTACACCTTC.

This clone qualifies as large (0.1 to 1%). DNA of the CDR3: TGTGCCACCAGCAGGAACAGGGAGATAGGGACCTACGAGCAGTACTTC. Its protein product is CATSRNREIGTYEQYF. The V call is TRBV15, the J call TRBJ2-7; possibly TRBD1 for D (6 bases). This CDR3 comprises 16 residues. The V gene's germline CDR1 is LNHNV and CDR2 YYDKDF (reference sequence). The V end was cut by 3 bases, the J end by 2 bases, with 17 bases between.

This chain uses TRBV27 with TRBJ1-4, with D possibly being TRBD1 (6 bases). Trimming stripped 4 bases from V and 8 bases from J, with 17 bases between. Germline V gene data show CDR1 as MNHEY and CDR2 as SMNVEV (reference sequence). The length of the CDR3 is 15 residues. CDR3 protein: CASSSGGAIYEKLFF. The DNA for the CDR3 is TGTGCCAGCAGTTCCGGGGGGGCCATTTACGAAAAACTGTTTTTT.

The J gene is TRBJ2-1, the V gene TRBV15, with 8 bases matching TRBD2. There are 16 residues in the CDR3. Per germline, CDR1 LNHNV and CDR2 YYDKDF (reference sequence). Germline trimming cut 0 bases from V and 5 bases from J; bases unmatched to any gene: 6. The CDR3 region has the DNA TGTGCCACCAGCAGAGAGCGGGAGGTCGGGGACAATGAGCAGTTCTTC. As protein: CATSREREVGDNEQFF.

Here the CDR3 reads CASGKRSLTASYEQYF. CDR3 DNA: TGTGCCAGCGGGAAGCGGAGCCTGACTGCTTCCTACGAGCAGTACTTC. The chain is built from TRBV11-2 and TRBJ2-7, with D perhaps matching TRBD2 (5 bases). This CDR3 contains 16 residues. Trimming cost V 8 bases and J 1 base, with 21 bases left between them. Germline V CDR1 and CDR2: SGHAT, FQNNGV.

The J gene is TRBJ2-7, the V gene TRBV5-4, with D possibly being TRBD1 (5 bases). This CDR3 has 14 amino acids. The V and J ends lost 4 bases and 2 bases respectively, with 13 bases between them. In germline, CDR1 is SGHNT, CDR2 YYREEE (reference sequence). This CDR3 reads CASSGRAHPYEQYF. The CDR3 DNA sequence: TGTGCCAGCAGCGGCAGGGCCCACCCCTACGAGCAGTACTTC.

On this clone: A read error may produce the germline difference seen at one junction end. J is TRBJ2-5 and V is TRBV4-1, with D uncertain. The CDR3 totals 14 residues. CDR1 is MGHRA and CDR2 is YSYEKL in the germline V gene. The CDR3 region has the DNA TGCGCCAGCAGCTCGGCGGCCATTCAAGGGACCCAGTACTTC. As protein: CASSSAAIQGTQYF.

This clone was picked up a small number of times. The rearrangement joins TRBV28 to TRBJ2-2; 9 bases align to TRBD2. J was trimmed by 6 bases and V by 6 bases; bases with no gene match: 5. This CDR3 region has 14 residues. Germline V lookup: CDR1 MDHEN, CDR2 SYDVKM. The CDR3: CASSRTSAAGELFF. CDR3 in DNA: TGTGCCAGCAGCCGGACTAGCGCGGCCGGGGAGCTGTTTTTT.